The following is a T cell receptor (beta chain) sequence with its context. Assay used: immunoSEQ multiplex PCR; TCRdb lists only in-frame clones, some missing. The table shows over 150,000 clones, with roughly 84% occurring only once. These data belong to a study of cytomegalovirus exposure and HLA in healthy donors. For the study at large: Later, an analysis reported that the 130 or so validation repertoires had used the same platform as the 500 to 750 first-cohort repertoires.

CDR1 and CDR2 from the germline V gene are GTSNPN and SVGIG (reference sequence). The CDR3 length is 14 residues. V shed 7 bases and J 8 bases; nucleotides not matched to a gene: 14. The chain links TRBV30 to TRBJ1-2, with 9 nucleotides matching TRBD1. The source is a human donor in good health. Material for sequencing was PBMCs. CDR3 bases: TGTGCCTCGAGGGAAATGGGACAGGGCGGGGGCTACACCTTC. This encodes CASREMGQGGGYTF.